The clone carrying this T cell receptor beta chain was observed a handful of times. Its matching antigen is unknown. This entry is derived from a study of T-cell reconstitution after alpha-beta-depleted transplantation in children. Preparing the TCRbeta library involved the use of unique molecular identifiers. TCRdb called the PCR reads again in MiXCR, with one record for every CDR3 protein. The data contain more than 200,000 distinct CDR3 sequences, roughly 24% of them singletons. Regarding the study as a whole: In some patients, recipient T cells and intrathymic progenitors surviving conditioning explained high day-60 diversity. At the one-year point after transplant, T-cell counts and TCRbeta diversity were found to come mostly from T cells that had been newly produced. There were reportedly several hundred expanded graft clones from which alpha-beta T cells came about two months after transplant.

Per germline, CDR1 DFQATT and CDR2 SNEGSKA (reference sequence). The CDR3 runs to 13 residues. V shed 5 bases and J 5 bases; nucleotides not matched to a gene: 4. This sample comprised PBMCs, obtained before TCRalphabeta/CD19-depleted stem cell transplant. The TCR comes from a girl aged 2 to 9 with Fanconi anemia, due to receive a stem cell transplant. The chain links TRBV20-1 to TRBJ2-3, with TRBD2 identical over 10 bases. CDR3: CSAGPSGRDTQYF. CDR3 bases: TGCAGTGCTGGGCCTAGCGGGAGAGATACGCAGTATTTT.